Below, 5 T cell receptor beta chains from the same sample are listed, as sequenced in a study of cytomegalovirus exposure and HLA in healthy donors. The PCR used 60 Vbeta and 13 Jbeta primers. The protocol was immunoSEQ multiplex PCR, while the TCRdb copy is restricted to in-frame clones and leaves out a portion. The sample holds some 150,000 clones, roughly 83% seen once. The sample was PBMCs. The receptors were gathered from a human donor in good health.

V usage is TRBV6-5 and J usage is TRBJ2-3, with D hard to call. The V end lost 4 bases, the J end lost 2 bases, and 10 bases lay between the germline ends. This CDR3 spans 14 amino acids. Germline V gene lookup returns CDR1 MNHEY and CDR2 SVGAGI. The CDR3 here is CASSSFGFTDTQYF. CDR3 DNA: TGTGCCAGCAGTTCGTTCGGTTTCACAGATACGCAGTATTTT.

The CDR3 DNA reads as TGCGCCAGCAGCCGTGGTCATTCACAGAACTGGGACTATGGCTACACCTTC. Protein sequence: CASSRGHSQNWDYGYTF. The chain carries TRBV5-1 and TRBJ1-2; D uncertain. The CDR3 contains 17 residues. Trimming took off 4 bases at V and 3 bases at J, with 22 bases between the two ends. Germline V CDR1 and CDR2: SGHRS, YFSETQ.

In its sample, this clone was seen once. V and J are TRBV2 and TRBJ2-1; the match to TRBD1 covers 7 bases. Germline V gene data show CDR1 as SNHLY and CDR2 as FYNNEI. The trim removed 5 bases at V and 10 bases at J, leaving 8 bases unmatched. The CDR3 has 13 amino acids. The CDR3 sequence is CASSSYRGREQFF. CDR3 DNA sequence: TGTGCCAGCAGTTCCTACAGGGGACGGGAGCAGTTCTTC.

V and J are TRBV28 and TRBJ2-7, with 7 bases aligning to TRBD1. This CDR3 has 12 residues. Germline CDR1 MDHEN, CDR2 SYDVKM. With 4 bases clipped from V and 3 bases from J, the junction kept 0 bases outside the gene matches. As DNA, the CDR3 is TGTGCCAGCAGTTGGGACAGCTACGAGCAGTACTTC. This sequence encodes CASSWDSYEQYF.

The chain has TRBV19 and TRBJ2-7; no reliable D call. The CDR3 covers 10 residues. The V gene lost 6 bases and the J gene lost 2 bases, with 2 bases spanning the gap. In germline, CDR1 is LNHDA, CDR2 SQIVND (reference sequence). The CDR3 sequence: CASSTYEQYF. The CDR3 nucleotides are TGTGCCAGTAGCACCTACGAGCAGTACTTC.